The present TCR beta chain was sequenced within a study of T cell changes during pregnancy in multiple sclerosis (dated by TCRdb to between 2018 and 2021). For context, the study as a whole: The study examined how the T cell repertoire changed over the course of pregnancy in women with multiple sclerosis.

Regarding this clone: Its antigen is currently not known. No much larger clone exists at a distance of one base, and base qualities are not known.

Libraries were built with the immunoSEQ multiplex PCR assay. TCRdb limited this immuneACCESS table to in-frame rearrangements with V and J called. A share of clones is missing; checked studies link under half to unresolved V genes, and the rest is unexplained. This sample lists approximately 30,000 clones; about 91% were detected once. The ten largest make up roughly 9.7% of the sample. The germline ends are 9 bases apart after V is trimmed by 3 bases and J by 6 bases. The germline V gene yields MNHNS for CDR1 and SASEGT for CDR2. The CDR3 goes from the cysteine to the phenylalanine over 13 residues. CDR3 DNA is the only sequence kept; it has 39 bases, read in frame from the first base.

Sequencing used CD8+ T cells from peripheral blood mononuclear cells, obtained in the first trimester of pregnancy. The sequence came from a female donor with multiple sclerosis, enrolled in a pregnancy study. This sequence uses TRBV6-1 and TRBJ2-4; a confident D gene designation cannot be given. The base sequence is TGTGCCAGCAGTGACTGGCCTGGAAACATTCAGTACTTC. Its product reads: CASSDWPGNIQYF.